Here is one T cell receptor (beta chain) with its context. This clone may be a read error of a much larger clone one base away. The data belong to a study of blood T cells in healthy people across ages. The CDR3 is 14 amino acids. The V gene's germline CDR1 is MGHRA and CDR2 YSYEKL. Together with a sample-barcoded 5' primer, a J-beta primer mix was included in a second PCR lasting about 7 to 12 cycles. Via MiXCR, TCRdb re-called the 5' RACE reads, giving one row per CDR3 protein. In the table there are about 1,800,000 distinct CDR3 sequences, approximately 30% of which are singletons. The chain couples TRBV4-1 to TRBJ1-4, with D maybe TRBD1 (6 bases). This sequence originates from a woman in her twenties or thirties in good health. Sequencing was carried out using blood. CDR3: CASSQVGRGENLFF. DNA of the CDR3: TGCGCCAGCAGCCAAGTTGGGAGGGGGGAAAACCTGTTTTTT.